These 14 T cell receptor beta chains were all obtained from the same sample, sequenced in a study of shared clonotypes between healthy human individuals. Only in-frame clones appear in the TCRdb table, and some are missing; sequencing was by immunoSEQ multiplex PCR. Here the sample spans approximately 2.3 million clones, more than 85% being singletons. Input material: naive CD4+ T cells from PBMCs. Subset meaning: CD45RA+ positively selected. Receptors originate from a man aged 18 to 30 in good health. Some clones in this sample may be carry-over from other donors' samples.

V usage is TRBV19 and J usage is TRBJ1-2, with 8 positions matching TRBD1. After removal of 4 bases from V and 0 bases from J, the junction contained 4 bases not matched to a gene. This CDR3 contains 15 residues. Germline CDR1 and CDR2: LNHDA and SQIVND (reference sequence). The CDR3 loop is CASSRGTGSNYGYTF. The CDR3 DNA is TGTGCCAGTAGTAGGGGGACAGGTTCTAACTATGGCTACACCTTC.

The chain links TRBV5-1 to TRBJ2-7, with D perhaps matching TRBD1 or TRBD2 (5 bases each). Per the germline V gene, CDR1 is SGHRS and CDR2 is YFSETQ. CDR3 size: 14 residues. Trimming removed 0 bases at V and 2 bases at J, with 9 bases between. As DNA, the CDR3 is TGCGCCAGCAGCTTGGTCGGGGACCCCTACGAGCAGTACTTC. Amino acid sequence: CASSLVGDPYEQYF.

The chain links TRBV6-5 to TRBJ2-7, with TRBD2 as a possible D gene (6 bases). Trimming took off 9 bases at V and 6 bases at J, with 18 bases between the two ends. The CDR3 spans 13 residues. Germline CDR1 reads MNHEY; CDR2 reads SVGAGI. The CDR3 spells CAREGPLIVEQYF. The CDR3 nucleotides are TGTGCCAGGGAGGGACCTTTAATCGTCGAGCAGTACTTC.

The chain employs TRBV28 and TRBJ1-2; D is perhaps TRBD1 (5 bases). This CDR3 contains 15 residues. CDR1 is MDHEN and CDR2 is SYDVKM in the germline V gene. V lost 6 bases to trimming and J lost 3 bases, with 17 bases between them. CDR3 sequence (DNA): TGTGCCAGCAGGAATGGGGACCCACGGGACTATGGCTACACCTTC. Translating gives CASRNGDPRDYGYTF.

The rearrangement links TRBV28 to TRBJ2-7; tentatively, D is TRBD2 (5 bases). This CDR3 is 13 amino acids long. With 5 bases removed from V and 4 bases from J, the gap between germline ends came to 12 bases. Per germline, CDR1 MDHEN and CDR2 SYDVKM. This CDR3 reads CASSRGLPYEQYF. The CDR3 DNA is TGTGCCAGCAGTCGTGGACTGCCGTACGAGCAGTACTTC.

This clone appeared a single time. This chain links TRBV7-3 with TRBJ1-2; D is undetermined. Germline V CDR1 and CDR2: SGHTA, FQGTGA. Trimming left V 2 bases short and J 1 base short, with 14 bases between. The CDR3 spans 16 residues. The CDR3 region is CASSLGFLRDNYGYTF. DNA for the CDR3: TGTGCCAGCAGCTTAGGATTTTTGAGAGATAACTATGGCTACACCTTC.

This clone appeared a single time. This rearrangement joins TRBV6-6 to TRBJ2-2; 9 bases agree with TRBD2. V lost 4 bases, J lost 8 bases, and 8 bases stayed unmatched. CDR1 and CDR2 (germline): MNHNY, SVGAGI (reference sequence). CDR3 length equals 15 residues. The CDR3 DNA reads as TGTGCCAGCAGTTTTGTAGCGGGAGTTGCTGGGGAGCTGTTTTTT. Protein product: CASSFVAGVAGELFF.

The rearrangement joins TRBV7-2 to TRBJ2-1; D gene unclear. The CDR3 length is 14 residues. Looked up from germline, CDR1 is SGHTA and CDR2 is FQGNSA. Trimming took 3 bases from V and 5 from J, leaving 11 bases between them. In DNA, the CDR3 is TGTGCCAGCAGCTTTAGCAGCGATAACAATGAGCAGTTCTTC. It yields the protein CASSFSSDNNEQFF.

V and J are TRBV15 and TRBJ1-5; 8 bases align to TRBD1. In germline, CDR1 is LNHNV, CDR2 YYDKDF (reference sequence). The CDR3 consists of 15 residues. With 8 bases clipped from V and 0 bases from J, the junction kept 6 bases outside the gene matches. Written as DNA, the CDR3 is TGTGCCACCCACCCAGGGGGCTTTAGCAATCAGCCCCAGCATTTT. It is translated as CATHPGGFSNQPQHF.

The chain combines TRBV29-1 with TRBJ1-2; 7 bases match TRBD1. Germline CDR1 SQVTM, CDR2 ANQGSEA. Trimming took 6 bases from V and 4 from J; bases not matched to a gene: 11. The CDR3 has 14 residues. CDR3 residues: CSVGSGTVAYGYTF. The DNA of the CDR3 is TGCAGCGTCGGATCCGGGACAGTAGCCTATGGCTACACCTTC.

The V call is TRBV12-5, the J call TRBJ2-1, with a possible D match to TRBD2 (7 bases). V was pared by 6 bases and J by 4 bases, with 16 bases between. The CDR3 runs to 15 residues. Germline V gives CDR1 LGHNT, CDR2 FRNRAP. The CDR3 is CASGHGEGVYNEQFF. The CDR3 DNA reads TGTGCTAGTGGCCATGGGGAGGGGGTTTACAATGAGCAGTTCTTC.

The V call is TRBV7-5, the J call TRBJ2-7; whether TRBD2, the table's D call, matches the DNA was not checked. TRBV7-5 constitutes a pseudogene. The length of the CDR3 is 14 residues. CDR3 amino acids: CVRSCRLASHEQYF. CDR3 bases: TGTGTCAGAAGCTGCCGACTAGCGAGCCACGAGCAGTACTTC.

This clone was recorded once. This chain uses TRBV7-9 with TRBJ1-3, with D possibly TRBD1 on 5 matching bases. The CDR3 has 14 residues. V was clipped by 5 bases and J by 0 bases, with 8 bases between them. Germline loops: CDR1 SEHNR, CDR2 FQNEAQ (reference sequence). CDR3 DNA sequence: TGTGCCAGCAGCCCCGGGGGCTCTGGAAACACCATATATTTT. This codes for CASSPGGSGNTIYF. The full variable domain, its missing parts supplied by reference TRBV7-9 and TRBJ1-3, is DTGVSQNPRHKITKRGQNVTFRCDPISEHNRLYWYRQTLGQGPEFLTYFQNEAQLEKSRLLSDRFSAERPKGSFSTLEIQRTEQGDSAMYLCASSPGGSGNTIYFGEGSWLTVV.

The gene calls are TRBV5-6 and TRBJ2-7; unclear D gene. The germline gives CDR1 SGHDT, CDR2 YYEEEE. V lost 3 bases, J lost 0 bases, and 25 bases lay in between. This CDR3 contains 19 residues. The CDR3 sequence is CASSSARWPLRTSSYEQYF. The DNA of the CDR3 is TGTGCCAGCAGCTCCGCCAGGTGGCCTTTGCGGACGAGCTCCTACGAGCAGTACTTC.